This T cell receptor (beta chain) was recovered during a study of response to subunit inactivated influenza vaccine. This clonotype was seen a handful of times. The J segment lost 6 bases and the V segment lost 4 bases, leaving 4 bases of the junction unmatched. Germline values: CDR1 KGHDR, CDR2 SFDVKD. The CDR3 consists of 15 residues. TCRdb reanalysed the RT-PCR reads using MiXCR and keeps one entry per CDR3 protein. The sample has 500,000 to 600,000 distinct CDR3 sequences; approximately 15% are singletons. The V and J genes are TRBV24-1 and TRBJ2-2; 10 bases fit TRBD1. Here the sequenced sample was PBMCs from blood, taken approximately 13 days after vaccination. The sequence was obtained from a man aged 50 or older who received an inactivated influenza vaccine. CDR3 loop: CATSDAGTGAGELFF. The CDR3 coding sequence is TGTGCCACCAGTGACGCCGGGACAGGGGCCGGGGAGCTGTTTTTT.